The sequence of this T cell receptor (beta chain) was determined in a study of vaccination and CD4 T cells after COVID-19 (dated by TCRdb to 2021 to 2024). Broadly, across the study: Every convalescent patient had a positive nasal swab PCR test for SARS-CoV-2, with mild disease in several patients and severe disease in one. Two doses of either the Pfizer-BioNTech BNT162b2 vaccine (n=8) or the Moderna mRNA-1273 vaccine (n=2) were administered to participants. Culture stimuli were overlapping spike peptide pools from SARS-CoV-2 and from the common cold coronaviruses HCoV-NL63, HCoV-OC43 and HCoV-229E. Post-vaccine blood samples were taken a median of roughly 75 days after the second vaccine dose, with a range of roughly 14 to 241 days. A few convalescent patients were sampled both early after vaccination (day 14) and late after vaccination (days 161 to 241). Six males and four females were included in the convalescent cohort, with two Hispanic individuals, seven Caucasians, two Asians and one multiracial person represented. The spike-specific CD4+ TCR repertoire was compared before and after mRNA vaccination in approximately ten COVID-19 convalescent patients and a handful of infection-naive healthy vaccine recipients. Post-COVID blood samples were collected from convalescent patients a median of around 100 days after diagnosis, with a range of roughly 30 to 161 days. Control cultures used a CEFX viral epitope pool as positive control, an HIV-1 Nef peptide pool as negative control, or no peptide.

To note about this clonotype: What this receptor recognizes is not known. Nothing much larger sits one base from this clone, and base qualities are not available.

The investigation overall reported the following: Only a relatively small number of convalescent patients were included in the study, and early timepoints following natural infection were not analyzed. In convalescent patients, nearly all vaccine-specific clones (304 of 307) were found to be mono-reactive for SARS-CoV-2 spike rather than cross-reactive with common cold coronaviruses. An increase in the median number of SARS-CoV-2-reactive clonotypes from around 20 after infection to about 39 after vaccination was observed, but the change was not found to be significant. Among convalescent patients, a median around 89% of the SARS-CoV-2-reactive clones seen after vaccination appeared only after vaccination, which suggests priming specific to the vaccine.

The library was obtained by PCR. TCR sequencing of DNA from cultured CD4+ T cells used the Oncomine TCR Beta short-read assay at the Johns Hopkins FTIC core. Genomic DNA was extracted from the cultured CD4+ T cells with the QIAamp micro DNA kit. The Oncomine TCR Beta libraries from cultured CD4+ T cells were pooled using unique dual indexes and then sequenced on an Illumina iSeq 100. As for how the authors treated the data: Non-productive sequences were filtered out, and CDR3s that did not start with C, did not end with F or W, or were shorter than 7 amino acids were discarded. Antigen-specific clonotypes were identified using the MANAFEST web application through comparison of peptide-stimulated wells with reference and other culture wells. An FDR below 0.05, an odds ratio above 5, and a productive frequency above 0.1% in at least two of three replicate wells were required for clones to be considered positive. A clonotype was classed as cross-reactive if the clonotype showed significant expansion both in SARS-CoV-2 spike wells and in at least one common cold coronavirus spike condition. CDR3 homology was assessed with Levenshtein distances (stringdist) and unrooted phylogenetic trees (ape) in R version 3.6.1. The public reads were reprocessed in TCRdb via fastp at Q25 and MiXCR, keeping in-frame beta chains. When rows share a CDR3 protein, they turn into one entry using the most common DNA and genes. TCRdb's processing, not the study's, gives the V and J calls here. The sample data list around 25,000 distinct CDR3 sequences, and about 29% of these were observed just once. 2.5% to 3.5% of the sample comes from the top ten.

The time point label corresponds to: late sampling 161 to 241 days after vaccination in a few convalescent patients. Interpreted using the paper, the treatment or condition label stands for: approximately 10-day PBMC culture with coronavirus spike peptide pools or control peptides (ViraFEST assay). The ViraFEST assay was used in the study, in which antigen-specific T cells were expanded with peptide pools and expanded clonotypes were subsequently identified by TCR sequencing. The positive SARS-CoV-2 PCR tests of the convalescent patients were dated from March to December 2020, before the Alpha, Beta and Delta variants emerged in the United States. Each well held 2 million to 2.5 million PBMCs cultured with roughly 10 ug/ml peptide pools in IMDM containing approximately 4.8% human AB serum and approximately 10 IU/ml IL-2. On days 3 and 7, half of the culture medium was replaced with fresh IL-2-containing medium. After 10 days of culture, CD4+ T cells were isolated by negative selection with the EasySep CD4+ T cell isolation kit. Ficoll-Paque Plus gradient centrifugation was used to isolate PBMCs from whole blood, and the isolated PBMCs were then either used fresh or cryopreserved at -140C. Triplicate wells were generally used for each culture condition.

From V the trimming removes 4 bases and from J it removes 10 bases, while the gene matches leave 4 bases of the junction unaccounted for. From the cysteine up to the phenylalanine, the CDR3 has a length of 13 residues. Here the CDR3 DNA is all that survives: 39 bases in frame from base 1. The germline V gene supplies CDR1 MGHRA and CDR2 YSYEKL. Material: CD4+ T cells from blood, cultured in vitro, obtained about 7 months after SARS-CoV-2 vaccination. This receptor chain uses TRBV4-1 and TRBJ1-6; 7 bases in the junction line up with TRBD1. This receptor was taken from a human donor who had recovered from COVID-19. The sequenced DNA is TGCGCCAGCAGCCCGGCAGGGGGATCACCCCTCCACTTT. This is translated as CASSPAGGSPLHF.